This TCR beta chain emerged from a study of T cell responses to AZD1222 COVID-19 vaccine. Germline V gene sequence: CDR1 SGHNT, CDR2 YYREEE (reference sequence). The CDR3 runs to 15 residues. Trimming stripped 4 bases from V and 4 bases from J, with 17 bases between. The repertoire was sequenced with immunoSEQ multiplex PCR; TCRdb's copy has only in-frame clones and lacks some. The data hold about 79,000 clones, with 80% to 90% observed a single time. The TCR sequence derives from an adult who received the AZD1222 COVID-19 vaccine. Source: peripheral blood, taken 28 days after the second AZD1222 dose. The gene calls are TRBV5-4 and TRBJ1-2, with unresolved D. CDR3 sequence reads: CASSQAQVPGYGYTF. The CDR3 coding sequence is TGTGCCAGCAGCCAAGCCCAGGTGCCAGGCTATGGCTACACCTTC.